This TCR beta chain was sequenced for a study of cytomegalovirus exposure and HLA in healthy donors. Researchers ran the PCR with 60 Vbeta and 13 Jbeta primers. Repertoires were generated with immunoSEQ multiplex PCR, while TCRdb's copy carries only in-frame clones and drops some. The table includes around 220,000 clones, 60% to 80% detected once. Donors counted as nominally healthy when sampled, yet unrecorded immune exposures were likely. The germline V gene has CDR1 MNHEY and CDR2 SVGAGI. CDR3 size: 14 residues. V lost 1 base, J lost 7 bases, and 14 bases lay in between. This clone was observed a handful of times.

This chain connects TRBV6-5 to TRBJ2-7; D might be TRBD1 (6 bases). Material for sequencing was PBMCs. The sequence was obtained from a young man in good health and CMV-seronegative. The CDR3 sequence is CASSYYRAAREQYF. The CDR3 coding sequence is TGTGCCAGCAGTTACTACAGGGCGGCCCGAGAGCAGTACTTC.